The 26 T cell receptor beta chains in this list originate from one sample, sequenced in a study of neurological immune-mediated disorders. MiXCR, applied by TCRdb to the 5' RACE reads, yields one record per CDR3 protein. The sample consists of about 46,000 distinct CDR3 sequences, around 4.5% of them appearing once. The sample consisted of PBMCs. The source is a woman aged 55-69 years with multiple sclerosis.

This clonotype occurred many times. The J gene is TRBJ2-1, the V gene TRBV5-1; no reliable D call. The CDR3 length is 11 residues. The germline V gene encodes CDR1 SGHRS and CDR2 YFSETQ. Trimming shortened V by 0 bases and J by 12 bases, and 7 bases separated the two germline ends. CDR3 DNA sequence: TGCGCCAGCAGCTTGGAGGGTTGGCAGTTCTTC. Amino acids: CASSLEGWQFF.

Remarks on this clonotype: Sequence at one end of the junction differs from germline and may be a read error. This rearrangement joins TRBV7-7 to TRBJ2-5, with TRBD1 as a possible D gene (6 bases). CDR1 is SSHAT and CDR2 is FNYEAQ in the germline V gene (reference sequence). This CDR3 spans 15 amino acids. CDR3 amino acids: CASSELGPQGRTQYF. As DNA, the CDR3 is TGTGCTAGCAGCGAACTCGGACCCCAGGGGCGGACCCAGTACTTC.

This clonotype was seen repeatedly, ten times or more. At one end the junction does not follow the germline gene, possibly because of a read error. The chain recombines TRBV20-1 with TRBJ1-2; a possible D gene is TRBD1 (5 bases). This CDR3 contains 13 residues. In germline, CDR1 is DFQATT, CDR2 SNEGSKA (reference sequence). CDR3 DNA sequence: TGCAGCGCTAGCTCAGGGACTGTCTATGGCTACACCTTC. Its translation: CSASSGTVYGYTF.

The chain uses TRBV10-3 and TRBJ2-3; D unclear. The CDR3 extends over 13 amino acids. V was cut by 10 bases and J by 0 bases, with 11 bases left in between. Germline lookup yields CDR1 ENHRY and CDR2 SYGVKD. The CDR3 loop reads CATQSESTDTQYF. In DNA, the CDR3 is TGTGCCACCCAATCTGAGAGCACAGATACGCAGTATTTT.

J is TRBJ2-1 and V is TRBV20-1; TRBD2 agrees at 8 bases. Germline V gives CDR1 DFQATT, CDR2 SNEGSKA (reference sequence). This CDR3 comprises 14 residues. V gave up 6 bases and J gave up 6 bases; unmatched junction bases: 10. The CDR3 here is CSALTGGPVNEQFF. CDR3 nucleotide sequence: TGCAGTGCCCTGACGGGAGGGCCGGTCAATGAGCAGTTCTTC.

Ten or more counts support this clonotype. CDR3 region: CASSRRDPEAFF. CDR3 bases: TGTGCCAGCAGCCGCCGGGACCCCGAAGCTTTCTTT. The chain combines TRBV13 with TRBJ1-1; D might be TRBD1 (5 bases). Per germline, CDR1 PRHDT and CDR2 FYEKMQ (reference sequence). The CDR3 runs to 12 residues. V dropped 5 bases and J dropped 8 bases, with 12 bases sitting between them.

Ten or more counts support this clonotype. V gene TRBV7-9 combines with J gene TRBJ1-2; D is unclear. V lost 4 bases, J lost 5 bases, and 5 bases lay in between. The CDR3 is 11 amino acids. From germline, CDR1 is SEHNR and CDR2 FQNEAQ (reference sequence). CDR3: CASSYLYGYTF. CDR3 coding DNA: TGTGCCAGCAGCTATTTATATGGCTACACCTTC.

The chain uses TRBV12-3 or TRBV12-4 and TRBJ2-3; 8 bases are a match to TRBD2. Trimming took 6 bases from V and 4 from J; bases not matched to a gene: 9. This CDR3 comprises 15 residues. The CDR3 nucleotides are TGTGCCAGCAGGACAGCGGGAGCGTCACCAGATACGCAGTATTTT. Translation: CASRTAGASPDTQYF.

The table lists this clonotype with many counts. This rearrangement joins TRBV5-1 to TRBJ1-2; 7 nucleotides agree with TRBD1. This CDR3 comprises 12 residues. From germline, CDR1 is SGHRS and CDR2 YFSETQ. V gave up 5 bases and J gave up 7 bases; unmatched junction bases: 5. The CDR3 loop is CASSYGQAGYTF. CDR3 in DNA: TGCGCCAGCAGTTACGGACAGGCTGGCTACACCTTC.

This clonotype was seen repeatedly, ten times or more. The chain employs TRBV5-1 and TRBJ2-1; D is undetermined. The CDR3 spans 12 residues. Germline loops: CDR1 SGHRS, CDR2 YFSETQ. The germline V and J ends were trimmed by 4 bases and 9 bases, with 11 bases remaining between them. The DNA for the CDR3 is TGCGCCAGCAGCCCCGCCCCGGTTGAGCAGTTCTTC. This encodes CASSPAPVEQFF. Full variable domain (rest looked up from reference TRBV5-1 and TRBJ2-1): KAGVTQTPRYLIKTRGQQVTLSCSPISGHRSVSWYQQTPGQGLQFLFEYFSETQRNKGNFPGRFSGRQFSNSRSEMNVSTLELGDSALYLCASSPAPVEQFFGPGTRLTVL.

This clonotype was recorded at least ten times. CDR3 nucleotide sequence: TGTGCCAGCAGCTTGACAGGGGGTGGCACTGAAGCTTTCTTT. This gives the protein CASSLTGGGTEAFF. The J gene is TRBJ1-1, the V gene TRBV7-8, with 9 nucleotides matching TRBD1. Trimming at V came to 3 bases and at J to 4 bases, leaving 3 bases not matched to a gene. The length of the CDR3 is 14 residues. The germline V gene encodes CDR1 SGHVS and CDR2 FQNEAQ.

The sample holds many counts of this clonotype. This chain links TRBV4-3 with TRBJ1-4; D ambiguous. Trimming cost V 0 bases and J 5 bases, with 7 bases left between them. The germline V gene has CDR1 LGHNA and CDR2 YSLEER. The CDR3 consists of 14 residues. The CDR3 loop is CASSQDLRNEKLFF. CDR3 in DNA: TGCGCCAGCAGCCAAGACTTGCGGAATGAAAAACTGTTTTTT.

The rearrangement uses TRBV9 and TRBJ2-1, with D uncertain. Trimming took off 3 bases at V and 8 bases at J, with 21 bases between the two ends. The CDR3 totals 16 residues. CDR1 SGDLS and CDR2 YYNGEE come from the germline V gene. CDR3 protein: CASSDVNRVLAHEQFF. For the CDR3, the DNA is TGTGCCAGCAGCGACGTTAACCGAGTCCTCGCCCATGAGCAGTTCTTC.

This clonotype was detected only a few times. This chain links TRBV12-3 or TRBV12-4 with TRBJ2-3, with TRBD1 matching over 9 bases. The CDR3 has 17 amino acids. J gave up 4 bases and V 5 bases, and 13 bases lay outside the gene matches. The DNA for the CDR3 is TGTGCCAGCAGTCCCCTACAGGGGGCAGTTGGGGCAGATACGCAGTATTTT. Encoded protein: CASSPLQGAVGADTQYF.

The V gene is TRBV7-8, the J gene TRBJ2-3; D call uncertain. In germline, CDR1 is SGHVS, CDR2 FQNEAQ. The CDR3 covers 14 residues. Deletions cut 4 bases from V and 7 bases from J, with 15 bases between. The CDR3: CASSSGSRQNTQYF. In nucleotides, the CDR3 is TGTGCCAGCAGCTCTGGGTCTCGCCAGAATACGCAGTATTTT.

This clonotype was seen at least ten times. The rearrangement joins TRBV2 to TRBJ1-2; 8 nucleotides agree with TRBD1. Germline V gene sequence: CDR1 SNHLY, CDR2 FYNNEI. CDR3 length: 14 residues. Trimming cost V 7 bases and J 4 bases; bases outside gene matches: 8. CDR3 region: CASNGQGRAYGYTF. DNA of the CDR3: TGTGCCAGCAATGGACAGGGAAGGGCCTATGGCTACACCTTC.

The chain recombines TRBV5-1 with TRBJ1-1; tentative D call: TRBD1 (6 bases). This CDR3 comprises 15 residues. The V end was cut by 4 bases, the J end by 0 bases, with 13 bases between. Germline CDR1 reads SGHRS; CDR2 reads YFSETQ. CDR3 DNA sequence: TGCGCCAGCAGCCTGTACGGACAGCTGAACACTGAAGCTTTCTTT. Residues: CASSLYGQLNTEAFF.

This clonotype was detected ten times or more. Here the CDR3 reads CASSLQQGTNQPQHF. CDR3 sequence (DNA): TGTGCCAGCAGCTTACAACAGGGCACAAATCAGCCCCAGCATTTT. The chain uses TRBV7-2 and TRBJ1-5; TRBD1 is a possible D gene (6 bases). V gave up 2 bases and J gave up 4 bases, with 12 bases separating them. In germline, CDR1 is SGHTA, CDR2 FQGNSA. This CDR3 is 15 amino acids long.

This clonotype was found many times. The rearrangement joins TRBV28 to TRBJ2-7; D is perhaps TRBD1 (5 bases). The CDR3 extends over 18 amino acids. Trimming took off 3 bases at V and 2 bases at J, with 23 bases between the two ends. CDR1 is MDHEN, CDR2 SYDVKM, per germline. The DNA for the CDR3 is TGTGCCAGCAGTTTCGGTCAGGTTCCCAGGGCAGAAACCTACGAGCAGTACTTC. Encoded protein: CASSFGQVPRAETYEQYF.

The chain has TRBV15 and TRBJ2-7; 7 bases match TRBD2. Looked up from germline, CDR1 is LNHNV and CDR2 is YYDKDF (reference sequence). The J segment lost 5 bases and the V segment lost 4 bases, leaving 17 bases of the junction unmatched. The CDR3 has 17 residues. The CDR3 bases are TGTGCCACCAGCACCGTGCGGGCGGGAGAAATGGGGGACGAGCAGTACGTC. Its translation: CATSTVRAGEMGDEQYV.

This clonotype was seen many times. The chain carries TRBV6-6 and TRBJ2-2, with D possibly being TRBD1 (6 bases). Germline assignment: CDR1 MNHNY and CDR2 SVGAGI (reference sequence). The V end lost 5 bases, the J end lost 0 bases, and 13 bases lay between the germline ends. The CDR3 length is 16 residues. CDR3 protein: CASSPPRGSNTGELFF. In nucleotides, the CDR3 is TGTGCCAGCAGTCCCCCCAGGGGTTCGAACACCGGGGAGCTGTTTTTT.

The chain joins TRBV20-1 to TRBJ1-2; TRBD1 is a possible D gene (6 bases). Between the trimmed V and J ends, which lost 5 bases and 8 bases, there was a span of 18 bases. Per the germline V gene, CDR1 is DFQATT and CDR2 is SNEGSKA (reference sequence). The CDR3 is made up of 13 amino acids. The CDR3 sequence is CSADWTVSFGYTF. The CDR3 bases are TGCAGTGCTGACTGGACAGTGTCGTTCGGCTACACCTTC.

The genes are TRBV20-1 and TRBJ2-7, with 10 bases that match TRBD1. Per germline, CDR1 DFQATT and CDR2 SNEGSKA (reference sequence). The CDR3 extends over 14 amino acids. Trimming removed 6 bases from V and 7 bases from J; junction bases left unmatched: 12. The chain's CDR3 is CSAGGTGENWEQYF. In nucleotides, the CDR3 is TGCAGTGCGGGGGGGACAGGGGAGAATTGGGAGCAGTACTTC.

This clonotype was detected ten times or more. V gene TRBV21-1 combines with J gene TRBJ2-7; the D call TRBD1 from the table was never checked on the DNA. TRBV21-1 represents a pseudogene. This CDR3 contains 16 residues. The CDR3 reads CASSKGGQRLVNEQYV. The CDR3 DNA follows: TGTGCCAGCAGCAAAGGGGGACAGCGACTGGTCAACGAGCAGTACGTC.

This clonotype has at least ten counts. V and J are TRBV20-1 and TRBJ2-1, with 9 positions matching TRBD2. CDR1 is DFQATT, CDR2 SNEGSKA, per germline (reference sequence). The CDR3 has 15 residues. The junction had 3 bases not matched to a gene; V was cut back by 0 bases and J by 3 bases. The CDR3 DNA reads as TGCAGTGCTAGAGATCCTAGCGGGAACTACAATGAGCAGTTCTTC. Protein sequence: CSARDPSGNYNEQFF.

This clonotype was recorded at least ten times. The chain has TRBV9 and TRBJ2-3; TRBD2 aligns across 7 bases. Germline-derived CDR1 and CDR2 are SGDLS and YYNGEE. V was pared by 0 bases and J by 5 bases, with 9 bases of the junction left unmatched. The CDR3 spans 16 residues. CDR3 in DNA: TGTGCCAGCAGCGTAGTGGAGGGAGGGCCAGGAGATACGCAGTATTTT. Translating it yields CASSVVEGGPGDTQYF.